The 4 T cell receptor beta chains below come from one sample, sequenced in a study of blood T cell repertoires in COVID-19. The method was immunoSEQ multiplex PCR; TCRdb's version includes in-frame clones alone and lacks a portion of them. The sample includes tens of thousands of clones, roughly four fifths of them seen just once. Material: peripheral blood. All receptors come from a human donor in a cohort sampled during active COVID-19.

The genes are TRBV11-3 and TRBJ2-3; 9 bases are a match to TRBD1. This CDR3 region has 16 residues. Germline-derived CDR1 and CDR2 are SGHNT and YENEEA. Germline trimming cut 2 bases from V and 4 bases from J; bases unmatched to any gene: 7. CDR3: CASSLRTGGLADTQYF. Written as DNA, the CDR3 is TGTGCCAGCAGCTTAAGAACAGGGGGCTTAGCAGATACGCAGTATTTT.

The chain links TRBV6-5 to TRBJ1-5, with D perhaps TRBD1 (6 bases). The CDR3 consists of 14 residues. V was clipped by 9 bases and J by 9 bases, with 21 bases between them. Germline CDR1 is MNHEY and CDR2 is SVGAGI. Here the CDR3 DNA reads TGTGCCAGTAACCCTGGACAGTCACAAGGGCCCCAGCATTTT. Its translation is CASNPGQSQGPQHF.

This clone has only one observation. The chain uses TRBV5-6 and TRBJ2-7; 7 bases align to TRBD1. V lost 4 bases and J lost 0; bases outside the gene matches: 4. This CDR3 spans 14 amino acids. Per the germline V gene, CDR1 is SGHDT and CDR2 is YYEEEE. The CDR3 bases are TGTGCCAGCAGCCTGGACAGGAGCTCCTACGAGCAGTACTTC. It translates to CASSLDRSSYEQYF.

This clone was seen a single time. The J gene is TRBJ2-4, the V gene TRBV5-4; TRBD1 agrees at 9 bases. The CDR3 is 15 amino acids. Germline-derived CDR1 and CDR2 are SGHNT and YYREEE (reference sequence). Trimming at V came to 3 bases and at J to 4 bases, leaving 5 bases not matched to a gene. CDR3 in DNA: TGTGCCAGCAGCTCCTGGACAGGGGCAAAAAACATTCAGTACTTC. Translated: CASSSWTGAKNIQYF.